The 16 T cell receptor beta chains in this list originate from one sample, sequenced in a study of blood T cell repertoires in COVID-19. Sequenced by immunoSEQ multiplex PCR; TCRdb stores in-frame clones only, minus some. The top ten clones hold roughly 7.1% of a sample with 75,000 to 100,000 clones, around 87% of them seen once. Input material: peripheral blood. These receptors were obtained from a human donor with acute or convalescent COVID-19. The donor label of this sample is uncertain.

This rearrangement joins TRBV13 to TRBJ2-7; a possible D gene is TRBD1 (5 bases). This CDR3 comprises 15 residues. V was clipped by 6 bases and J by 6 bases, with 21 bases between them. Germline loops: CDR1 PRHDT, CDR2 FYEKMQ (reference sequence). The CDR3 region has the DNA TGTGCCAGCAGTTTCTTTGGGGCCCCCATGCTCGAGCAGTACTTC. Translated, it gives CASSFFGAPMLEQYF.

This chain joins TRBV18 and TRBJ1-4, with 9 positions matching TRBD1. The CDR3 is 14 amino acids. Germline lookup yields CDR1 KGHSH and CDR2 LQKENI. V lost 3 bases and J lost 8; bases outside the gene matches: 4. CDR3 coding DNA: TGTGCCAGCTCACCCGGACAGGGGAGGGAAAAACTGTTTTTT. The encoded protein is CASSPGQGREKLFF.

The V and J genes are TRBV19 and TRBJ1-2; 7 bases are shared with TRBD1. J was trimmed by 5 bases and V by 6 bases; bases with no gene match: 12. Germline V gives CDR1 LNHDA, CDR2 SQIVND (reference sequence). The CDR3 contains 15 residues. DNA for the CDR3: TGTGCCAGTAGCCTTCCTGGACAGGCTACATATGGCTACACCTTC. Protein: CASSLPGQATYGYTF.

V is TRBV6-5 and J is TRBJ2-2; tentative D call: TRBD2 (5 bases). This CDR3 region has 14 residues. CDR1 is MNHEY, CDR2 SVGAGI, per germline. Trimming stripped 7 bases from V and 6 bases from J, with 15 bases between. The CDR3 is CASMKAGGPGELFF. The CDR3 DNA is TGTGCCAGCATGAAGGCGGGTGGTCCCGGGGAGCTGTTTTTT.

This chain connects TRBV7-9 to TRBJ2-2; unclear D gene. Germline V gives CDR1 SEHNR, CDR2 FQNEAQ (reference sequence). V lost 2 bases to trimming and J lost 4 bases, with 8 bases between them. There are 14 residues in the CDR3. The CDR3 coding sequence is TGTGCCAGCAGCTTATCCAGTCCCACCGGGGAGCTGTTTTTT. As protein: CASSLSSPTGELFF.

This rearrangement joins TRBV28 to TRBJ1-4, with TRBD1 identical over 9 bases. CDR1 and CDR2 (germline): MDHEN, SYDVKM. The trim removed 4 bases at V and 6 bases at J, leaving 6 bases unmatched. This CDR3 comprises 15 residues. CDR3 DNA sequence: TGTGCCAGCAGTTACACAGGGGGCAGGGATGAAAAACTGTTTTTT. This encodes CASSYTGGRDEKLFF.

The chain employs TRBV12-3 or TRBV12-4 and TRBJ1-1; D not resolved. V was pared by 5 bases and J by 7 bases, with 14 bases between. This CDR3 is 13 amino acids long. The CDR3 spells CASSTPRWIEAFF. The CDR3 nucleotides read TGTGCCAGCAGTACCCCCAGGTGGATTGAAGCTTTCTTT.

V gene TRBV27 combines with J gene TRBJ2-5, with D possibly being TRBD2 (5 bases). Per germline, CDR1 MNHEY and CDR2 SMNVEV (reference sequence). Trimming took off 6 bases at V and 5 bases at J, with 16 bases between the two ends. The CDR3 sequence is 14 residues long. In DNA, the CDR3 is TGTGCCAGCAGACCCCCTGAGGGCTGGGAGACCCAGTACTTC. The encoded protein is CASRPPEGWETQYF.

The chain carries TRBV2 and TRBJ2-2; no definite D call. Looked up from germline, CDR1 is SNHLY and CDR2 is FYNNEI. Trimming stripped 6 bases from V and 12 bases from J, with 11 bases between. The CDR3 length is 11 residues. The CDR3 DNA reads TGTGCCAGCAGGCGAGGCTCGAAGCTGTTTTTT. Protein product: CASRRGSKLFF.

As DNA, the CDR3 is TGTGCCATCAGTGATACGACAGGGATGAACACTGAAGCTTTCTTT. It is translated as CAISDTTGMNTEAFF. The gene calls are TRBV10-3 and TRBJ1-1, with TRBD1 matching over 7 bases. Germline assignment: CDR1 ENHRY and CDR2 SYGVKD. CDR3 length: 15 residues. Unmatched junction bases numbered 4, after V lost 3 bases and J lost 0 bases.

This clone has more than one count but fewer than ten. The chain links TRBV19 to TRBJ2-1; 8 nucleotides align to TRBD1. The CDR3 contains 15 residues. V lost 1 base and J lost 3; bases outside the gene matches: 2. CDR1 and CDR2 (germline): LNHDA, SQIVND (reference sequence). The CDR3 region has the DNA TGTGCCAGTAGTATAGCCAGGGGGCACTACAATGAGCAGTTCTTC. This translates into CASSIARGHYNEQFF. Combining the CDR3 with reference TRBV19 and TRBJ2-1 gives the whole variable domain DGGITQSPKYLFRKEGQNVTLSCEQNLNHDAMYWYRQDPGQGLRLIYYSQIVNDFQKGDIAEGYSVSREKKESFPLTVTSAQKNPTAFYLCASSIARGHYNEQFFGPGTRLTVL.

The chain links TRBV4-2 to TRBJ2-7; 12 nucleotides line up with TRBD2. The CDR3 sequence is 16 residues long. Trimming at V came to 4 bases and at J to 2 bases, leaving 6 bases not matched to a gene. Germline V gives CDR1 LGHNA, CDR2 YNFKEQ. The CDR3 is CASSPTSGGDTYEQYF. The CDR3, as DNA: TGTGCCAGCAGCCCGACTAGCGGGGGTGACACCTACGAGCAGTACTTC.

The V call is TRBV7-2, the J call TRBJ2-7, with 9 nucleotides matching TRBD1. Germline CDR1 and CDR2: SGHTA and FQGNSA. V was clipped by 4 bases and J by 9 bases; unmatched bases: 10. This CDR3 is built from 14 residues. CDR3 nucleotide sequence: TGTGCCAGCAGCTCCGGGACAGGGACTATAGTGCAGTACTTC. Protein product: CASSSGTGTIVQYF.

The rearrangement uses TRBV10-2 and TRBJ2-2; the match to TRBD1 covers 7 bases. The J segment lost 4 bases and the V segment lost 2 bases, leaving 4 bases of the junction unmatched. CDR1 is WSHSY, CDR2 SAAADI, per germline. CDR3 length equals 15 residues. The DNA for the CDR3 is TGCGCCAGCAGTGAGATACAGGGGCCCACCGGGGAGCTGTTTTTT. As protein: CASSEIQGPTGELFF.

The rearrangement uses TRBV5-1 and TRBJ2-1; TRBD1 agrees at 9 bases. Germline loops: CDR1 SGHRS, CDR2 YFSETQ. V shed 5 bases, J shed 2 bases, and the junction held 8 bases outside the gene matches. The CDR3 contains 16 residues. The chain's CDR3 is CASSLQGATPYNEQFF. The CDR3 DNA is TGCGCCAGCAGTTTACAGGGGGCGACCCCCTACAATGAGCAGTTCTTC.

The V and J genes are TRBV30 and TRBJ2-5; the D gene is possibly TRBD2 (7 bases). From germline, CDR1 is GTSNPN and CDR2 SVGIG (reference sequence). This CDR3 comprises 14 residues. The germline V and J ends were trimmed by 3 bases and 5 bases, with 16 bases remaining between them. CDR3 DNA: TGTGCCTGGAGCACGGGGGGCAAAGAGGAGACCCAGTACTTC. Its translation: CAWSTGGKEETQYF.